This T cell receptor beta chain was identified during a study of blood T cell repertoires in COVID-19. Study background: Specimens from acute and convalescent COVID-19 originated in the United States, Italy and Spain.

Source study methods: Scientists estimated how many nucleated cells there were by amplifying reference gene primers. The data were produced by immunoSEQ multiplex PCR, yet TCRdb's version contains in-frame clones alone and is incomplete. Clonal size and the V and J genes are those of that table, whereas D and trimming came from the DNA. The profile shows about 160,000 clones, about 90% of them singletons. Seattle's cohort entered during active infection and was followed longitudinally. The length of the CDR3 is 15 residues. CDR1 and CDR2 (germline): SGDLS, YYNGEE. V was trimmed by 4 bases and J by 0 bases, leaving 12 bases between them.

The receptor was isolated from a man aged 30-40 years with COVID-19, enrolled during active disease. This rearrangement joins TRBV9 to TRBJ2-3; no clear D. The sequenced sample consisted of peripheral blood. This CDR3 is CASSQRPTSTDTQYF. The CDR3 DNA sequence: TGTGCCAGCAGCCAGCGCCCCACTAGCACAGATACGCAGTATTTT.